This is a list of T cell receptor beta chains from one sample in a study of shared clonotypes between healthy human individuals. The data were produced by immunoSEQ multiplex PCR, yet TCRdb's version contains in-frame clones alone and is incomplete. Of just over 2,000,000 clones in the sample, less than 95% were seen once. The material sequenced was naive CD8+ T cells sorted from blood. Receptors originate from a young man in good health. Each CDR3 is given with its conserved first and last residue. Each record gives: J gene, D gene, V gene, clone size, CDR3 protein, CDR3 DNA. A D gene is named only where the DNA matches it firmly. Clone size is not always given. Where it is, it says once, few, many or a class for expanded clones.

TRBJ1-1	TRBD1	TRBV13	NA	CASRTTGSTEAFF	TGTGCCAGCAGGACGACAGGGAGTACTGAAGCTTTCTTT
TRBJ2-7	NA	TRBV15	NA	CATSNTGYEQYF	TGTGCCACCAGCAATACCGGCTACGAGCAGTACTTC
TRBJ1-1	TRBD1	TRBV5-4	NA	CASSPTGVEMNTEAFF	TGTGCCAGCAGCCCGACAGGGGTGGAGATGAACACTGAAGCTTTCTTT
TRBJ2-7	TRBD2	TRBV11-2	NA	CASSPSGTTYEQYF	TGTGCCAGCAGTCCTAGCGGGACCACCTACGAGCAGTACTTC
TRBJ2-1	NA	TRBV12-5	NA	CASAPGKNEQFF	TGTGCTAGTGCCCCAGGAAAGAATGAGCAGTTCTTC
TRBJ1-5	TRBD1	TRBV5-1	NA	CASNFWGDSQPQHF	TGCGCCAGCAACTTTTGGGGGGACAGTCAGCCCCAGCATTTT
TRBJ2-2	NA	TRBV25-1	NA	CASSEPRAATGELFF	TGTGCCAGCAGTGAACCCAGGGCGGCCACCGGGGAGCTGTTTTTT
TRBJ2-3	TRBD1	TRBV5-4	once	CASSLTGGWTDTQYF	TGTGCCAGCAGCTTGACAGGGGGCTGGACAGATACGCAGTATTTT
TRBJ1-2	NA	TRBV6-5	NA	CASSNRDTHYGYTF	TGTGCCAGCAGTAACCGGGACACACACTATGGCTACACCTTC
TRBJ1-6	NA	TRBV9	few	CASSVVGDLHSPLHF	TGTGCCAGCAGCGTAGTGGGGGACCTCCATTCACCCCTCCACTTT
TRBJ1-1	TRBD1	TRBV5-6	NA	CASSWTGITEAFF	TGTGCCAGCAGCTGGACAGGGATCACTGAAGCTTTCTTT
TRBJ1-5	NA	TRBV6-5	few	CASSPWRSPDQPQHF	TGTGCCAGCAGTCCTTGGAGGTCCCCCGATCAGCCCCAGCATTTT
TRBJ1-1	NA	TRBV5-4	NA	CASSPIGGRDTEAFF	TGTGCCAGCAGCCCGATAGGTGGTCGAGACACTGAAGCTTTCTTT
TRBJ2-1	TRBD2	TRBV2	once	CASSPGLAEGSSYNEQFF	TGTGCCAGCAGCCCGGGACTAGCGGAGGGTAGCTCCTACAATGAGCAGTTCTTC
TRBJ2-7	NA	TRBV5-1	NA	CASSSPSDEQYF	TGCGCCAGCAGCTCCCCGTCGGACGAGCAGTACTTC
TRBJ2-7	TRBD1	TRBV27	NA	CASSLGQGVYEQYF	TGTGCCAGCAGTTTAGGGCAGGGGGTTTACGAGCAGTACTTC
TRBJ2-5	TRBD2	TRBV13	once	CASSLEGAVTSGQETQYF	TGTGCCAGCAGCTTAGAGGGCGCGGTGACTAGCGGTCAAGAGACCCAGTACTTC
TRBJ2-1	NA	TRBV7-2	once	CASSLDWTSSYNEQFF	TGTGCCAGCAGCTTAGACTGGACGTCCTCCTACAATGAGCAGTTCTTC
TRBJ2-7	NA	TRBV11-3	NA	CASSTGLSSYEQYF	TGTGCCAGCAGCACAGGGTTGAGCTCCTACGAGCAGTACTTC
TRBJ2-1	NA	TRBV11-2	NA	CASSLDPSTNEQFF	TGTGCCAGCAGCTTAGATCCTAGTACGAATGAGCAGTTCTTC
TRBJ1-1	NA	TRBV5-4	NA	CASSFTGGGEAFF	TGTGCCAGCAGCTTCACAGGAGGAGGGGAAGCTTTCTTT
TRBJ2-7	TRBD2	TRBV9	NA	CASSVTSGTYEQYF	TGTGCCAGCAGCGTGACTAGCGGAACTTACGAGCAGTACTTC